The rows below give T cell receptor beta chains drawn from one sample of a study of response to subunit inactivated influenza vaccine. TCRdb re-derived calls from the RT-PCR reads in MiXCR, one entry per CDR3 protein. The sample lists around 750,000 distinct CDR3 sequences; approximately 21% were seen once. The sequencing here drew on PBMCs from blood, taken more than 4 days after vaccination. These receptors were collected from a man aged 50-60 years who received an inactivated influenza vaccine. The CDR3 runs from the conserved cysteine through the conserved F or W. Each record gives: J gene, clone size, D gene, V gene, CDR3 DNA, CDR3 protein. The D gene is left open where the match is weak. The size of a clone is reported for some rows only, either as once, few or many, or as a class for expanded clones.

TRBJ2-7,few,.,TRBV6-2/TRBV6-3,TGTGCCAGCAGTTACCTGGGATCGGGGGAGCAGTACTTC,CASSYLGSGEQYF
TRBJ1-1,many,.,TRBV7-8,TGTGCCAGCAGCCAACAGACGGTCACTGAAGCTTTCTTT,CASSQQTVTEAFF
TRBJ2-7,.,TRBD1,TRBV28,TGTGCCACCCACTGGACTGGGGACAGTGCCTACGAGCAGTACTTC,CATHWTGDSAYEQYF
TRBJ2-1,few,.,TRBV12-3/TRBV12-4,TGTGCCACCCAGGGGTTGGCGGGGAATGAGCAGTTCTTC,CATQGLAGNEQFF
TRBJ2-7,few,.,TRBV20-1,TGCAGTGCTAGACCCCTTCGGAACTACGAGCAGTACTTC,CSARPLRNYEQYF
TRBJ2-7,many,TRBD2,TRBV12-3/TRBV12-4,TGTGCCAGCAGTTCTAAGCGGGGGGCACACGAGCAGTACTTC,CASSSKRGAHEQYF
TRBJ2-1,.,.,TRBV20-1,TGCAGTGCTATTAGAAGGGATAACAATGAGCAGTTCTTC,CSAIRRDNNEQFF
TRBJ2-3,.,TRBD2,TRBV5-1,TGCGCCAGCAGCTTGGCGAGCGGGGGGGCCGGTGTGACAGATACGCAGTATTTT,CASSLASGGAGVTDTQYF
TRBJ1-1,.,.,TRBV20-1,TGCAGTGCTAGGATAACTATAGCCCCGAACACTGAAGCTTTCTTT,CSARITIAPNTEAFF
TRBJ2-1,.,TRBD2,TRBV10-1,TGCGCCAGCAGATTCCTAGCGGGGGTCTCCTACAATGAGCAGTTCTTC,CASRFLAGVSYNEQFF
TRBJ1-1,few,.,TRBV18,TGTGCCAGCTCACGGGAGTGGGGGAGTACTGAAGCTTTCTTT,CASSREWGSTEAFF
TRBJ2-7,few,TRBD1,TRBV7-2,TGTGCCAGCAGCTTAATGTTGGGACAGGGCTGGAGCGAGCAGTACTTC,CASSLMLGQGWSEQYF
TRBJ2-7,.,.,TRBV11-2,TGTGCCAGCAGCTTAGGGAGGCACGAGCAGTACTTC,CASSLGRHEQYF
TRBJ2-1,few,TRBD2,TRBV12-3/TRBV12-4,TGTGCCAGCAGGCTGACTAGCGGGAGGTCTGAGCAGTTCTTC,CASRLTSGRSEQFF
TRBJ2-3,.,.,TRBV12-3/TRBV12-4,TGTGCCAGCAGACAGTTTTTTAGCACAGATACGCAGTATTTT,CASRQFFSTDTQYF
TRBJ2-5,.,.,TRBV15,TGTGCCACCTCCCCGCAGGTAGAAGAGACCCAGTACTTC,CATSPQVEETQYF
TRBJ2-2,few,.,TRBV9,TGTGCCAGCAGCGTCGCGGGGATGAACACCGGGGAGCTGTTTTTT,CASSVAGMNTGELFF
TRBJ2-1,once,.,TRBV7-8,TGTGCCAGCAGCTTCCGGGACGTGGGTTTTCGTGAGCAGTTCTTC,CASSFRDVGFREQFF
TRBJ2-6,.,.,TRBV11-2,TGTGCCAGCAGCCAAGGGGGGAACTCTGGGGCCAACGTCCTGACTTTC,CASSQGGNSGANVLTF
TRBJ1-1,.,.,TRBV20-1,TGCAGTGCTGCGCAAGGAACCTTGAACACTGAAGCTTTCTTT,CSAAQGTLNTEAFF
TRBJ2-7,.,TRBD2,TRBV5-8,TGTGCCAGCAGCTTGGCCATAAGCGGGAACCACGAGCAGTACTTC,CASSLAISGNHEQYF
TRBJ1-1,.,TRBD1,TRBV2,TGTGCCAGCAGTGATTCTCTCGACAGGGTGAAAGCTTTCTTT,CASSDSLDRVKAFF
TRBJ1-1,few,.,TRBV10-3,TGTGCCATCAGGGACAGAATTAACACTGAAGCTTTCTTT,CAIRDRINTEAFF
TRBJ1-1,.,.,TRBV7-3,TGTGCCAGCAGCCTTCTTGAAGGAGGTATTACTGAAGCTTTCTTT,CASSLLEGGITEAFF
TRBJ2-1,.,.,TRBV5-1,TGCGCCAGCAGCTACTATAGCGAGTCCTACAATGAGCAGTTCTTC,CASSYYSESYNEQFF
TRBJ2-7,many,.,TRBV20-1,TGCAGTGCTAGAGTAGGACACGAGCAGTACTTC,CSARVGHEQYF
TRBJ2-2,few,.,TRBV5-1,TGCGCCAGCAGCCCCGGGGACACTGCGAACACCGGGGAGCTGTTTTTT,CASSPGDTANTGELFF
TRBJ2-1,.,.,TRBV12-3/TRBV12-4,TGTGCCAGCACGGGGACTCAACGGGTCAATGAGCAGTTCTTC,CASTGTQRVNEQFF
TRBJ2-1,.,.,TRBV9,TGTGCCAGCAGCGACGTGGGGGCAGGAGAGCAGTTCTTC,CASSDVGAGEQFF
TRBJ2-1,.,TRBD2,TRBV4-3,TGCGCCAGCAGCCTCGGGCTAGCGGGGGAGGGAGAGCAGTTCTTC,CASSLGLAGEGEQFF
TRBJ2-1,.,TRBD2,TRBV7-9,TGTGCCAGCAGCCTCGGGGAGGGAGAAGGCTCCTACAATGAGCAGTTCTTC,CASSLGEGEGSYNEQFF
TRBJ2-3,.,TRBD2,TRBV29-1,TGCAGCGTTGATGAGCGGGACGGCACAGATACGCAGTATTTT,CSVDERDGTDTQYF
TRBJ2-7,few,.,TRBV20-1,TGCAGTGCTAGAACGCAGACCGAGCAGTACTTC,CSARTQTEQYF
TRBJ2-7,few,.,TRBV30,TGTGCCTGGAGTGGACAGTACGAGCAGTACTTC,CAWSGQYEQYF
TRBJ1-5,.,.,TRBV7-2,TGTGCCAGCAGCTTGAGGGGACGGCATAGCAATCAGCCCCAGCATTTT,CASSLRGRHSNQPQHF
TRBJ2-5,few,.,TRBV7-9,TGTGCCAGCAGCACCGGGTCTGGGGTAGAAGAGACCCAGTACTTC,CASSTGSGVEETQYF
TRBJ2-7,.,TRBD1,TRBV9,TGTGCCAGCAGCGCGGGACAGGACCCCTACGAGCAGTACTTC,CASSAGQDPYEQYF
TRBJ2-4,few,.,TRBV28,TGTGCCAGCAGTTTATTGTCCGCGCTAGCCAAAAACATTCAGTACTTC,CASSLLSALAKNIQYF
TRBJ2-3,few,TRBD2,TRBV5-4,TGTGCCAGCAGCAGTAGGACTAGCGCGCCCACAGATACGCAGTATTTT,CASSSRTSAPTDTQYF
TRBJ2-3,few,.,TRBV6-2/TRBV6-3,TGTGCCAGCAGTTACTTCCTCTTGGATACGCAGTATTTT,CASSYFLLDTQYF
TRBJ2-7,few,TRBD1,TRBV12-3/TRBV12-4,TGTGCCAGCAGTTTAGAAGTGGGACAGCTAAACTACGAGCAGTACTTC,CASSLEVGQLNYEQYF
TRBJ2-3,few,TRBD2,TRBV11-1,TGTGCCAGCAGGCCAAGTCCCGGACTAGCGGATCGCACAGATACGCAGTATTTT,CASRPSPGLADRTDTQYF
TRBJ2-7,.,.,TRBV6-2/TRBV6-3,TGTGCCAGCAGTTACAGCCACCCAACCTACGAGCAGTACTTC,CASSYSHPTYEQYF
TRBJ2-4,.,TRBD1,TRBV10-3,TGTGCCATCAAGGACAGGGGGGAAAACATTCAGTACTTC,CAIKDRGENIQYF
TRBJ2-3,.,TRBD1,TRBV15,TGTGCCACCAGCAGGGAGCCGGGACAGGGGGCAGATACGCAGTATTTT,CATSREPGQGADTQYF
TRBJ2-7,few,.,TRBV5-6,TGTGCCAGCAGCTTGGGCTTAGGTTCGCCAGGGTCCTACGAGCAGTACTTC,CASSLGLGSPGSYEQYF
TRBJ2-7,.,TRBD1,TRBV7-8,TGTTCCAGCAGCTTAAGACCACAGGGGATCCACGAGCAGTACTTC,CSSSLRPQGIHEQYF
TRBJ1-1,.,TRBD1,TRBV12-3/TRBV12-4,TGTGCCAGCAGCCGTACACAGGGGGGGTACACTGAAGCTTTCTTT,CASSRTQGGYTEAFF
TRBJ2-1,.,TRBD2,TRBV7-9,TGTGCCAGCAGCTTTAGCGGGGGGGCCCATTCCTACAATGAGCAGTTCTTC,CASSFSGGAHSYNEQFF
TRBJ1-1,few,.,TRBV5-1,TGCGCCAGCAGCTTGGCTCTACGGGGTACTGAAGCTTTCTTT,CASSLALRGTEAFF
TRBJ1-2,few,TRBD1,TRBV29-1,TGCAGCGGTGGGTCGACAGGGTGGGGCTACACCTTC,CSGGSTGWGYTF
TRBJ2-3,.,TRBD1,TRBV29-1,TGCAGCGTTTCCCGGGGGACAGGGGTCGCAGATACGCAGTATTTT,CSVSRGTGVADTQYF
TRBJ2-7,few,.,TRBV9,.,CASSVFGSGTLYF
TRBJ2-1,.,.,TRBV12-3/TRBV12-4,TGTGCCAGCATGGTGGCGGGGATAACCTACAATGAGCAGTTCTTC,CASMVAGITYNEQFF
TRBJ2-1,many,.,TRBV24-1,TGTGCCACCAGTGATTTGTATCCGGGAAACAATGAGCAGTTCTTC,CATSDLYPGNNEQFF
TRBJ2-1,few,.,TRBV12-3/TRBV12-4,TGTGCCAGCACCCCCGGGACAATTTACAATGAGCAGTTCTTC,CASTPGTIYNEQFF